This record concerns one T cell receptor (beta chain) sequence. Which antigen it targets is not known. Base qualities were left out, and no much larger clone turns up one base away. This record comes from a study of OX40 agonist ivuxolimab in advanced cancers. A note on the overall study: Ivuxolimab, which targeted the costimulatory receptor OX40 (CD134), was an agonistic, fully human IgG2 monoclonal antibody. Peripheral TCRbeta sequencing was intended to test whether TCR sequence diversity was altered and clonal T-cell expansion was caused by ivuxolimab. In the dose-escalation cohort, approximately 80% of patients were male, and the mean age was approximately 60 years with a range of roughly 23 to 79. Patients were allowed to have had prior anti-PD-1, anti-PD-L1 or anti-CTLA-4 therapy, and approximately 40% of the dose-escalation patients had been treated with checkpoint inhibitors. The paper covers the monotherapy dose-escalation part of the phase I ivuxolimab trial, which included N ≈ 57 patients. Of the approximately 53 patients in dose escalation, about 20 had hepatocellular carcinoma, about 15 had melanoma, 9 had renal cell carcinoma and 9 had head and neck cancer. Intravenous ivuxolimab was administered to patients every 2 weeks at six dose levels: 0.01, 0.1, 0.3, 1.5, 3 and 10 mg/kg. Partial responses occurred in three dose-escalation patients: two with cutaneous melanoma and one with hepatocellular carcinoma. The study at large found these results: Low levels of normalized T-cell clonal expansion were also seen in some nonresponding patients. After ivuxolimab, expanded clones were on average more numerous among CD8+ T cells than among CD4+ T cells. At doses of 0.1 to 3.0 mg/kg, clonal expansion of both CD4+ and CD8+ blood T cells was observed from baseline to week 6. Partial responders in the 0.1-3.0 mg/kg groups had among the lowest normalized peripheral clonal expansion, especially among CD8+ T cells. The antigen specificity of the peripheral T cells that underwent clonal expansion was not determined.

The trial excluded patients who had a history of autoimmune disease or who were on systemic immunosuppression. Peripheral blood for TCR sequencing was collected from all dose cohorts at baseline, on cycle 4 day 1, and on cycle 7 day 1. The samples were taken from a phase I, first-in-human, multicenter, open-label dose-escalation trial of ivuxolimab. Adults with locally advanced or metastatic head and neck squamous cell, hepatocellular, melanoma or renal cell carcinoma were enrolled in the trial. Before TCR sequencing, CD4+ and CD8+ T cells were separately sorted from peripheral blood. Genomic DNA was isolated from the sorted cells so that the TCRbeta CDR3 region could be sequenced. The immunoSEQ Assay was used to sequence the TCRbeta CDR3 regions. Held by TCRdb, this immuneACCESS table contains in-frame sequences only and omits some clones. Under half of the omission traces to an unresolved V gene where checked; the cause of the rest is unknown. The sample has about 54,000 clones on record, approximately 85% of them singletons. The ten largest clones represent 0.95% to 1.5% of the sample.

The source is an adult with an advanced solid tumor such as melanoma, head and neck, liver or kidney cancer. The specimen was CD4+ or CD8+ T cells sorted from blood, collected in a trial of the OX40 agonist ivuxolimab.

CDR3 protein: CASSLQGRPQHF. At the DNA level, the sequence is TGTGCCAGCAGCTTACAGGGCCGGCCCCAGCATTTT. In this chain, TRBV7-6 is recombined with TRBJ1-5; perhaps TRBD1 is the D gene, with 5 bases matching. Sequences SGHVS (CDR1) and FNYEAQ (CDR2) are obtained from the germline V gene. The CDR3 sequence holds 12 residues, the cysteine and phenylalanine included. The entry retains the CDR3 DNA only, 36 bases that are in frame from base 1. Trimming removed 2 bases from V and 9 bases from J, leaving 8 bases between the germline ends.